A selection of T cell receptor beta chains follows, all from one sample in a study of identical twins. TCRdb used MiXCR to reprocess the 5' RACE reads, holding one entry per CDR3 protein. The top ten clones hold less than 0.35% of a sample with 1,800,000 or so distinct CDR3 sequences, around 33% of them seen once. The sequenced sample consisted of cord blood. The receptors were gathered from a newborn girl in good health. Each CDR3 is given with its conserved first and last residue. The order of the fields is J gene, clone size, D gene, V gene, CDR3 DNA, CDR3 protein. D genes are given only for firm matches. Clone size is given for some rows only: seen once, a few or many times, or a class if the clone is expanded.

j_call: TRBJ1-5; clone_size: NA; d_call: TRBD1; v_call: TRBV7-8; cdr3_nt: TGTGCCAGCAGCTTAGAGGGACAGATCGAAAATCAGCCCCAGCATTTT; cdr3_aa: CASSLEGQIENQPQHF
j_call: TRBJ2-3; clone_size: NA; d_call: NA; v_call: TRBV5-1; cdr3_nt: TGCGCCAGCAGCTGGACACCTACTAGCACAGATACGCAGTATTTT; cdr3_aa: CASSWTPTSTDTQYF
j_call: TRBJ1-6; clone_size: NA; d_call: NA; v_call: TRBV20-1; cdr3_nt: TGCAGTGCTAGCCGGGACGGGTCTAGATCACCCCTCCACTTT; cdr3_aa: CSASRDGSRSPLHF
j_call: TRBJ2-7; clone_size: few; d_call: NA; v_call: TRBV20-1; cdr3_nt: TGCAGTGCCAGCGGTACCAGGGAGAGGGACTCCTACGAGCAGTACTTC; cdr3_aa: CSASGTRERDSYEQYF
j_call: TRBJ2-3; clone_size: NA; d_call: NA; v_call: TRBV10-3; cdr3_nt: TGTGCCATCAGCGCCGGGATAGCTGGGACAGATACGCAGTATTTT; cdr3_aa: CAISAGIAGTDTQYF
j_call: TRBJ2-3; clone_size: many; d_call: TRBD1; v_call: TRBV10-3; cdr3_nt: TGTGCCATCAGTGAGCCTGGACAGGGGTTAGCGGATACGCAGTATTTT; cdr3_aa: CAISEPGQGLADTQYF
j_call: TRBJ2-1; clone_size: many; d_call: TRBD1; v_call: TRBV29-1; cdr3_nt: TGCAGCGCCGGGACAGGGGGATCCTACAATGAGCAGTTCTTC; cdr3_aa: CSAGTGGSYNEQFF
j_call: TRBJ1-1; clone_size: few; d_call: TRBD1; v_call: TRBV5-1; cdr3_nt: TGCGCCAGCAGCCAATCTAGACAGGGGGCAGAAGCTTTCTTT; cdr3_aa: CASSQSRQGAEAFF
j_call: TRBJ2-7; clone_size: NA; d_call: NA; v_call: TRBV20-1; cdr3_nt: TGCAGTGCTAGAAAAGGGGTAACCTACAATGAGCAGTACTTC; cdr3_aa: CSARKGVTYNEQYF
j_call: TRBJ2-6; clone_size: few; d_call: NA; v_call: TRBV20-1; cdr3_nt: TGCAGTGCTAGAGTCGTAACTTCCGGGGCCAACGTCCTGACTTTC; cdr3_aa: CSARVVTSGANVLTF
j_call: TRBJ2-1; clone_size: NA; d_call: TRBD1; v_call: TRBV20-1; cdr3_nt: TGCAGTGCTAGAGCTCCGACAGGGCTGAGCTCCTACAATGAGCAGTTCTTC; cdr3_aa: CSARAPTGLSSYNEQFF
j_call: TRBJ1-5; clone_size: few; d_call: NA; v_call: TRBV2; cdr3_nt: TGTGCCAGCACCCTCAAAGGAAAATACAGTAATAGCAATCAGCCCCAGCATTTT; cdr3_aa: CASTLKGKYSNSNQPQHF
j_call: TRBJ1-2; clone_size: NA; d_call: NA; v_call: TRBV5-1; cdr3_nt: TGCGCCAGCAGCTTGGCGGCAGATCTCTATCGCTACACCTTC; cdr3_aa: CASSLAADLYRYTF
j_call: TRBJ2-7; clone_size: NA; d_call: NA; v_call: TRBV15; cdr3_nt: TGTGCCACCAGCACTGATCTTCTTAGCTACGAGCAGTACTTC; cdr3_aa: CATSTDLLSYEQYF
j_call: TRBJ1-2; clone_size: few; d_call: NA; v_call: TRBV7-2; cdr3_nt: TGTGCCAGCAGAATTGACAGGAACTATGGCTACACCTTC; cdr3_aa: CASRIDRNYGYTF
j_call: TRBJ2-7; clone_size: few; d_call: NA; v_call: TRBV2; cdr3_nt: TGTGCCAGCAACCTAGGCTACGAGCAGTACTTC; cdr3_aa: CASNLGYEQYF
j_call: TRBJ2-1; clone_size: NA; d_call: TRBD2; v_call: TRBV18; cdr3_nt: TGTGCCAGCTCACCGGCGGGAGGGCTGGGTGATGAGCAGTTCTTC; cdr3_aa: CASSPAGGLGDEQFF
j_call: TRBJ2-3; clone_size: NA; d_call: TRBD2; v_call: TRBV20-1; cdr3_nt: TGCAGTGCTACGGGCGGGGGGGGGAGCACAGATACGCAGTATTTT; cdr3_aa: CSATGGGGSTDTQYF
j_call: TRBJ1-2; clone_size: few; d_call: TRBD1; v_call: TRBV2; cdr3_nt: TGTGCCAGCAGGAGTACTGACAGGGGTGGCTACACCTTC; cdr3_aa: CASRSTDRGGYTF
j_call: TRBJ1-2; clone_size: few; d_call: NA; v_call: TRBV20-1; cdr3_nt: TGCAGTGTTAAACACAACCAGGGGAACTATGGCTACACCTTC; cdr3_aa: CSVKHNQGNYGYTF
j_call: TRBJ2-5; clone_size: NA; d_call: NA; v_call: TRBV5-1; cdr3_nt: TGCGCCAGCAGCTTGGGCGTTAGCGGCATCCAAGAGACCCAGTACTTC; cdr3_aa: CASSLGVSGIQETQYF
j_call: TRBJ1-3; clone_size: NA; d_call: NA; v_call: TRBV10-3; cdr3_nt: TGTGCCATCAGTGGGAAGGGAATCATCTCTGGAAACACCATATATTTT; cdr3_aa: CAISGKGIISGNTIYF
j_call: TRBJ2-7; clone_size: NA; d_call: TRBD1; v_call: TRBV28; cdr3_nt: TGTGCCAGCAGTTTATCCGGGACAGGCTCTAACGAGCAGTACTTC; cdr3_aa: CASSLSGTGSNEQYF
j_call: TRBJ2-7; clone_size: many; d_call: NA; v_call: TRBV11-2; cdr3_nt: TGTGCCAGCAGCCGGGGCCTCTCCTACGAGCAGTACTTC; cdr3_aa: CASSRGLSYEQYF
j_call: TRBJ2-7; clone_size: NA; d_call: NA; v_call: TRBV28; cdr3_nt: TGTGCCAGCAGTTTATTTGCTCCAGGGGATCTTCCCCACGAGCAGTACTTC; cdr3_aa: CASSLFAPGDLPHEQYF
j_call: TRBJ2-7; clone_size: few; d_call: TRBD1; v_call: TRBV29-1; cdr3_nt: TGCAGCGTAAAACAGGGGATAACCTACGAGCAGTACTTC; cdr3_aa: CSVKQGITYEQYF
j_call: TRBJ1-2; clone_size: NA; d_call: NA; v_call: TRBV21-1; cdr3_nt: TGTGCCAGCAGCAAGGACAGCGAAGGCTACACCTTC; cdr3_aa: CASSKDSEGYTF
j_call: TRBJ1-1; clone_size: few; d_call: TRBD1; v_call: TRBV7-9; cdr3_nt: TGTGCCAGCAGCGCCCGACAGGGTTCGGCTTTCTTT; cdr3_aa: CASSARQGSAFF
j_call: TRBJ2-3; clone_size: few; d_call: TRBD1; v_call: TRBV25-1; cdr3_nt: TGTGCCAGCAGTGCGTTGGGGACAGGGGGCGCAGATACGCAGTATTTT; cdr3_aa: CASSALGTGGADTQYF
j_call: TRBJ1-1; clone_size: few; d_call: NA; v_call: TRBV7-9; cdr3_nt: TGTGCCAGCAGCTTAGCGCCAGGGGTCACTGAAGCTTTCTTT; cdr3_aa: CASSLAPGVTEAFF
j_call: TRBJ1-1; clone_size: NA; d_call: NA; v_call: TRBV29-1; cdr3_nt: TGCAGCGTGAAACGGGACGGCACTGAAGCTTTCTTT; cdr3_aa: CSVKRDGTEAFF
j_call: TRBJ1-2; clone_size: NA; d_call: TRBD1; v_call: TRBV28; cdr3_nt: TGTGCCAGCATCGAACAGGGGAGGCAAAATGGCTACACCTTC; cdr3_aa: CASIEQGRQNGYTF
j_call: TRBJ2-4; clone_size: few; d_call: NA; v_call: TRBV5-1; cdr3_nt: TGCGCCAGCAGCTTAGCGGTCAAAAACATTCAGTACTTC; cdr3_aa: CASSLAVKNIQYF
j_call: TRBJ2-3; clone_size: NA; d_call: NA; v_call: TRBV15; cdr3_nt: TGTGCCACCAGCAGAGTTGGGGGTAGGACAGATACGCAGTATTTT; cdr3_aa: CATSRVGGRTDTQYF
j_call: TRBJ1-6; clone_size: few; d_call: NA; v_call: TRBV27; cdr3_nt: TGTGCCAGCAAGGGGGGACTGGTGTCTAATTCACCCCTCCACTTT; cdr3_aa: CASKGGLVSNSPLHF
j_call: TRBJ2-3; clone_size: few; d_call: NA; v_call: TRBV25-1; cdr3_nt: TGTGCCAGCAGTGGAGACCGCACAACCTATACGCAGTATTTT; cdr3_aa: CASSGDRTTYTQYF
j_call: TRBJ2-3; clone_size: many; d_call: NA; v_call: TRBV29-1; cdr3_nt: TGCAGCGTTGAGGGCAGGCACACAGATACGCAGTATTTT; cdr3_aa: CSVEGRHTDTQYF
j_call: TRBJ2-3; clone_size: many; d_call: TRBD2; v_call: TRBV7-2; cdr3_nt: TGTGCCAGCAGCTTAGAGGCTGGACTAGTTTCAGATACGCAGTATTTT; cdr3_aa: CASSLEAGLVSDTQYF
j_call: TRBJ1-5; clone_size: NA; d_call: NA; v_call: TRBV4-2; cdr3_nt: TGTGCCAGCAGCCCTACCCTGGTGGGCCTCAATCAGCCCCAGCATTTT; cdr3_aa: CASSPTLVGLNQPQHF
j_call: TRBJ1-2; clone_size: NA; d_call: NA; v_call: TRBV12-5; cdr3_nt: TGTGCTAGTGGTCAAGACGGGGGTGGCTACACCTTC; cdr3_aa: CASGQDGGGYTF
j_call: TRBJ2-3; clone_size: few; d_call: NA; v_call: TRBV10-3; cdr3_nt: TGTGCCATCAGTGAGTCGACAGCTCACCCGGATACGCAGTATTTT; cdr3_aa: CAISESTAHPDTQYF
j_call: TRBJ2-3; clone_size: few; d_call: TRBD2; v_call: TRBV5-1; cdr3_nt: TGCGCCAGCAGCGCGGGGGGTTCATGGGATACGCAGTATTTT; cdr3_aa: CASSAGGSWDTQYF
j_call: TRBJ2-1; clone_size: many; d_call: TRBD2; v_call: TRBV24-1; cdr3_nt: TGTGCCACCAGTGATAAGACTAGCGGGGTCTACAATGAGCAGTTCTTC; cdr3_aa: CATSDKTSGVYNEQFF
j_call: TRBJ2-3; clone_size: NA; d_call: TRBD2; v_call: TRBV20-1; cdr3_nt: TGCAGTGCCCCGGGACTAGCGATAGATACGCAGTATTTT; cdr3_aa: CSAPGLAIDTQYF
j_call: TRBJ2-2; clone_size: NA; d_call: NA; v_call: TRBV20-1; cdr3_nt: TGCAGTGCTAGAAGCGGATTCACCGGGGAGCTGTTTTTT; cdr3_aa: CSARSGFTGELFF
j_call: TRBJ1-2; clone_size: NA; d_call: NA; v_call: TRBV28; cdr3_nt: TGTGCCAGCAGCTCTTATGGGGGGTATGGCTTCACCTTC; cdr3_aa: CASSSYGGYGFTF
j_call: TRBJ2-4; clone_size: NA; d_call: NA; v_call: TRBV3-1; cdr3_nt: TGTGCCAGCAGCCATCAGGGGTGGGTAGCCAAAAACATTCAGTACTTC; cdr3_aa: CASSHQGWVAKNIQYF
j_call: TRBJ2-3; clone_size: NA; d_call: NA; v_call: TRBV21-1; cdr3_nt: TGTGCCAGCAGGACCGTAGCGGGAGGGCCTCGAGATACGCAGTATTTT; cdr3_aa: CASRTVAGGPRDTQYF
j_call: TRBJ1-1; clone_size: few; d_call: NA; v_call: TRBV10-3; cdr3_nt: TGTGCCATCAGTGAGTCGATCGCCATTATCGCTGAAGCTTTCTTT; cdr3_aa: CAISESIAIIAEAFF